This TCR beta chain was obtained from a study of T cell responses to AZD1222 COVID-19 vaccine. Study-wide points: Only six or seven AZD1222 recipients tested seropositive at baseline. Targeting of unmutated variant regions was reportedly seen in nearly half of spike-specific TCRs. Repertoires were collected only later (after the peak T cell response had occurred).

Regarding this clone: Its cognate antigen is unknown.

Germline V gives CDR1 MNHEY, CDR2 SMNVEV (reference sequence). V was cut by 5 bases and J by 3 bases, with 16 bases left in between. This CDR3 has 15 amino acids. The repertoire was sequenced with immunoSEQ multiplex PCR; TCRdb's copy has only in-frame clones and lacks some. The sample lists 96,000 or so clones; 80% to 90% were seen once. This specimen consisted of peripheral blood, obtained on day 0 of AZD1222 vaccination. The V call is TRBV27, the J call TRBJ1-1; weak D call: TRBD1 (5 bases). This TCR came from an adult in good health. The CDR3 DNA follows: TGTGCCAGCAGTCGGGGGTTTTCCCCAGACACTGAAGCTTTCTTT. Its protein is CASSRGFSPDTEAFF.